This T cell receptor (beta chain) was documented in a study of T-cell reconstitution after alpha-beta-depleted transplantation in children. From germline, CDR1 is KGHDR and CDR2 SFDVKD. V shed 3 bases and J shed 2 bases, with 12 bases lying between them. This CDR3 region has 15 residues. Unique molecular identifiers were incorporated into the prepared TCRbeta library. TCRdb re-analysed the PCR reads in MiXCR, keeping a single row per CDR3 protein. The sample contains about 540,000 distinct CDR3 sequences, around 20% of which appear only once. This chain joins TRBV24-1 and TRBJ2-5; no clear D gene. The sequences come from PBMCs from the stem cell graft donor, collected from the stem cell graft. The receptor's source is a human donor who donated a stem cell graft to a child with acute lymphoblastic leukemia. The CDR3 region has the DNA TGTGCCACCAGTGATCCTCGGACGGCTCAAGAGACCCAGTACTTC. Encoded protein: CATSDPRTAQETQYF.